Below are 29 T cell receptor beta chains sequenced from a single sample in a study of regulatory T cells in long-lasting Graves disease. Specified time point: newly diagnosed GD, antithyroid drugs for less than 3 months. PBMC-extracted RNA yielded the TCR library. Library construction for TCR beta used iRepertoire HTBI primers and Arm-PCR of CDR3 regions. One entry per CDR3 protein, called by TCRdb with MiXCR from the multiplex PCR reads. The profile covers over 350,000 distinct CDR3 sequences, with about 15% appearing a single time and over 7.5% taken by the ten largest. These records were also assigned to another study, of T cells in Graves' hyperthyroidism and ophthalmopathy.

The sample in question was peripheral blood mononuclear cells (PBMCs), obtained at new diagnosis, from a patient treated with antithyroid drugs. The receptor set was obtained from a woman aged 40-49 years with Graves disease.

This clonotype was seen many times. V and J are TRBV10-3 and TRBJ2-7; D is unclear. Germline loops: CDR1 ENHRY, CDR2 SYGVKD. Trimming cost V 6 bases and J 3 bases, with 18 bases left between them. The CDR3 is 15 amino acids. Written as DNA, the CDR3 is TGTGCCATCAGCGATCCCGGCCGCTTCGGCTACGAGCAGTACTTC. Encoded protein: CAISDPGRFGYEQYF.

This clonotype was observed at least ten times. The chain carries TRBV11-1 and TRBJ2-7, with 9 bases that match TRBD1. The CDR3 consists of 15 residues. Germline V gene sequence: CDR1 SGHAT, CDR2 FQDESV (reference sequence). V gave up 4 bases and J gave up 6 bases; unmatched junction bases: 10. This chain's CDR3 is CASSSGGTGLGEQYF. The DNA of the CDR3 is TGTGCCAGCAGCTCTGGAGGGACAGGGCTTGGCGAGCAGTACTTC.

In its sample, this clonotype was seen a few times. The chain recombines TRBV3-1 with TRBJ1-5, with a tentative D call TRBD1 (6 bases). This CDR3 contains 15 residues. V gave up 0 bases and J gave up 5 bases, with 11 bases separating them. The germline CDR1 and CDR2 sequences are LGHDT and YNNKEL (reference sequence). CDR3 protein: CASSQEGGGHQPQHF. CDR3 sequence (DNA): TGTGCCAGCAGCCAAGAAGGAGGGGGTCATCAGCCCCAGCATTTT.

This clonotype was counted between two and nine times. V and J are TRBV11-2 and TRBJ1-3; D perhaps matches TRBD1 (5 bases). Germline values: CDR1 SGHAT, CDR2 FQNNGV. The CDR3 is 13 residues long. V lost 3 bases and J lost 2, with 5 bases in between. CDR3 coding DNA: TGTGCCAGCAGCTTGGGACCTGGAAACACCATATATTTT. Protein sequence: CASSLGPGNTIYF.

In this sample, this clonotype turned up many times. The rearrangement links TRBV11-3 to TRBJ2-7; TRBD2 matches at 12 bases. This CDR3 is 15 amino acids long. V dropped 5 bases and J dropped 5; count of bases not matched to a gene: 7. The germline CDR1 and CDR2 sequences are SGHNT and YENEEA. The CDR3 nucleotides are TGTGCCAGCAGCCTGACTAGCGGGAGTCTCAACGAGCAGTACTTC. Residues: CASSLTSGSLNEQYF.

This chain links TRBV2 with TRBJ1-2; D remains unclear. This CDR3 comprises 13 residues. Germline V gives CDR1 SNHLY, CDR2 FYNNEI. Trimming took 7 bases from V and 5 from J, leaving 14 bases between them. The CDR3 DNA reads TGTGCCAGCAACCCCCAGAACACTTATGGCTACACCTTC. It translates to CASNPQNTYGYTF.

A note on this clonotype: The CDR3 ends on some other residue instead of the conserved phenylalanine or tryptophan, so this is likely a read error. The DNA is left out, because the CDR3 cannot be placed on it with certainty; the CDR3 is given as TCRdb lists it. CDR3 amino acids: CASSEMPLI. V gene TRBV28 combines with J gene TRBJ2-3. The CDR3 is 9 residues long, ends included. Germline lookup yields CDR1 MDHEN and CDR2 SYDVKM.

This clonotype appeared many times. V gene TRBV6-1 combines with J gene TRBJ1-2; the D gene is possibly TRBD1 (5 bases). Trimming shortened V by 4 bases and J by 6 bases, and 15 bases separated the two germline ends. The germline gives CDR1 MNHNS, CDR2 SASEGT. The CDR3 totals 14 residues. CDR3 in amino acids: CASSATGGENGYTF. The CDR3 coding sequence is TGTGCCAGCAGTGCCACAGGTGGGGAGAATGGCTACACCTTC.

This clonotype was counted a single time. With a much larger clone just one base away, this may be a read error. J is TRBJ2-7 and V is TRBV6-2 or TRBV6-3; 9 bases are a match to TRBD1. CDR1 and CDR2 from the germline V gene are MNHEY and SVGEGT. This CDR3 region has 15 residues. CDR3 sequence (DNA): TGTGCCAGCAGCAGGGACAGGGAATTTCCCTACGAGAAGTACTTC. Protein: CASSRDREFPYEKYF.

The chain employs TRBV11-1 and TRBJ1-5; 11 nucleotides agree with TRBD1. The CDR3 runs 16 residues. J was trimmed by 7 bases and V by 5 bases; bases with no gene match: 10. CDR1 SGHAT and CDR2 FQDESV come from the germline V gene (reference sequence). CDR3 nucleotide sequence: TGTGCCAGCAGCCCGGGGACAGGGGGTTCGGAGCAGCCCCAGCATTTT. It translates to CASSPGTGGSEQPQHF.

This clonotype showed up many times. The chain joins TRBV28 to TRBJ2-7; possible D gene TRBD1, 6 bases. Germline CDR1 reads MDHEN; CDR2 reads SYDVKM. This CDR3 is built from 13 residues. With 6 bases removed from V and 6 bases from J, the gap between germline ends came to 15 bases. The CDR3, as DNA: TGTGCCAGCAGAACTACAGGGAGTGGCGAGCAGTACTTC. It specifies CASRTTGSGEQYF.

This clonotype was counted a few times. The CDR3, as DNA: TGTGCCACCAGCAGACGGGGGGGGGGGGCCAACGTCCTGACTTTC. Translating it yields CATSRRGGGANVLTF. This sequence joins TRBV15 and TRBJ2-6; 8 nucleotides line up with TRBD2. Trimming at V came to 2 bases and at J to 4 bases, leaving 1 base not matched to a gene. There are 15 residues in the CDR3. Per germline, CDR1 LNHNV and CDR2 YYDKDF (reference sequence).

The rearrangement joins TRBV7-6 to TRBJ2-1, with D hard to call. The assigned J gene may be wrong: the sequence end matches TRBJ2-3 better. Germline V gene lookup returns CDR1 SGHVS and CDR2 FNYEAQ. The CDR3 runs to 12 residues. CDR3 sequence (DNA): TGTGCCAGCAGCTTAGACGACAATACGCAGTATTTT. This sequence encodes CASSLDDNTQYF.

The chain uses TRBV7-9 and TRBJ1-1; D unclear. The V end lost 2 bases, the J end lost 7 bases, and 17 bases lay between the germline ends. Per the germline V gene, CDR1 is SEHNR and CDR2 is FQNEAQ (reference sequence). The CDR3 sequence is 15 residues long. This CDR3 reads CASSLLGGVKLEAFF. The CDR3 DNA is TGTGCCAGCAGCTTATTGGGCGGAGTAAAACTTGAAGCTTTCTTT.

This clonotype was observed many times. This chain uses TRBV5-1 with TRBJ2-7, with 9 bases lining up with TRBD2. CDR3 length: 16 residues. CDR1 and CDR2 (germline): SGHRS, YFSETQ. Trimming took 0 bases from V and 5 from J; bases not matched to a gene: 9. The DNA of the CDR3 is TGCGCCAGCAGCTTGGCCATCGCGGGAGGGCCTGACGAGCAGTACTTC. Translation gives CASSLAIAGGPDEQYF.

The chain uses TRBV7-6 and TRBJ2-1, with TRBD2 matching over 11 bases. The CDR3 spans 14 residues. Unmatched junction bases numbered 5, after V lost 5 bases and J lost 8 bases. The germline gives CDR1 SGHVS, CDR2 FNYEAQ. CDR3 DNA sequence: TGTGCCAGCAGCGGGGTAGCGGGAGGGGATGAGCAGTTCTTC. Translated, it gives CASSGVAGGDEQFF.

The genes are TRBV2 and TRBJ2-3; 8 nucleotides align to TRBD2. The DNA matches TRBJ2-5 better at its end, which makes the J call doubtful. The CDR3 covers 13 residues. Per germline, CDR1 SNHLY and CDR2 FYNNEI. CDR3 sequence (DNA): TGTGCCAGCAGTGACGGGAGGGTGGAGACCCAGTACTTC. Its protein is CASSDGRVETQYF.

The sample holds many counts of this clonotype. The chain joins TRBV12-3 or TRBV12-4 to TRBJ2-2; possibly TRBD1 for D (5 bases). The germline V and J ends were trimmed by 3 bases and 0 bases, with 8 bases remaining between them. The CDR3 spans 15 residues. The CDR3 DNA reads TGTGCCAGCAGTTTTATCAGGGCGAACACCGGGGAGCTGTTTTTT. It codes for CASSFIRANTGELFF.

V and J are TRBV12-3 or TRBV12-4 and TRBJ1-5, with TRBD1 matching over 7 bases. V lost 3 bases and J lost 4; bases outside the gene matches: 6. The CDR3 has 15 amino acids. CDR3 in DNA: TGTGCCAGCAGTTTCGGCAGGGGGGTAAATCAGCCCCAGCATTTT. Its protein is CASSFGRGVNQPQHF.

The sample holds many counts of this clonotype. V and J are TRBV7-9 and TRBJ2-2, with 10 bases lining up with TRBD1. The trim removed 4 bases at V and 5 bases at J, leaving 4 bases unmatched. The CDR3 has 15 residues. Per the germline V gene, CDR1 is SEHNR and CDR2 is FQNEAQ (reference sequence). CDR3 region: CASSSGQGKTGELFF. In DNA, the CDR3 is TGTGCCAGCAGCTCGGGACAGGGGAAAACCGGGGAGCTGTTTTTT. The variable domain in full, completed from reference TRBV7-9 and TRBJ2-2, reads DTGVSQNPRHKITKRGQNVTFRCDPISEHNRLYWYRQTLGQGPEFLTYFQNEAQLEKSRLLSDRFSAERPKGSFSTLEIQRTEQGDSAMYLCASSSGQGKTGELFFGEGSRLTVL.

This clonotype was detected ten times or more. The chain couples TRBV7-8 to TRBJ1-5; no clear D gene. The ends were cut back, 1 base at V and 0 bases at J, with 16 bases in the middle. Germline V CDR1 and CDR2: SGHVS, FQNEAQ. This CDR3 is built from 18 residues. The CDR3 sequence is CASSLGAASFDSNQPQHF. In DNA form, the CDR3 reads TGTGCCAGCAGCTTAGGTGCGGCGAGTTTCGATAGCAATCAGCCCCAGCATTTT.

V usage is TRBV28 and J usage is TRBJ2-3, with a tentative D call TRBD2 (6 bases). Looked up from germline, CDR1 is MDHEN and CDR2 is SYDVKM. The V gene lost 7 bases and the J gene lost 5 bases, with 13 bases spanning the gap. CDR3 length equals 13 residues. The CDR3, as DNA: TGTGCCAGCACCCCGGCGGGGAAAGATACGCAGTATTTT. Translating it yields CASTPAGKDTQYF.

The rearrangement links TRBV20-1 to TRBJ1-2, with 8 bases identical to TRBD1. Losses at the gene ends were 0 bases for V and 7 bases for J; bases not matched to a gene: 10. The CDR3 is 15 residues long. Looked up from germline, CDR1 is DFQATT and CDR2 is SNEGSKA (reference sequence). The CDR3 sequence: CSARDQGQVGSGYTF. DNA for the CDR3: TGCAGTGCTAGAGATCAGGGACAGGTTGGGAGTGGCTACACCTTC.

This clonotype was observed a few times. The conserved phenylalanine or tryptophan is not found at the CDR3 terminus, so this likely reflects a read error. The chain recombines TRBV7-3 with TRBJ2-2, with 7 bases lining up with TRBD1. Per the germline V gene, CDR1 is SGHTA and CDR2 is FQGTGA. The CDR3 extends over 15 amino acids. V was pared by 3 bases and J by 1 base, with 2 bases of the junction left unmatched. The CDR3 loop is CASSLTGKNTGELFL. CDR3 sequence (DNA): TGTGCCAGCAGCTTGACAGGGAAGAACACCGGGGAGCTGTTTCTT.

The DNA for the CDR3 is TGTGCCAGCTCACCACCGGTTTCGGTTCCTGGAAACACCATATATTTT. It translates to CASSPPVSVPGNTIYF. The chain combines TRBV18 with TRBJ1-3, with D unresolved. CDR1 and CDR2 from the germline V gene are KGHSH and LQKENI. The length of the CDR3 is 16 residues. V lost 0 bases to trimming and J lost 2 bases, with 11 bases between them. The complete variable domain, with remaining parts taken from reference TRBV18 and TRBJ1-3, reads NAGVMQNPRHLVRRRGQEARLRCSPMKGHSHVYWYRQLPEEGLKFMVYLQKENIIDESGMPKERFSAEFPKEGPSILRIQQVVRGDSAAYFCASSPPVSVPGNTIYFGEGSWLTVV.

V usage is TRBV27 and J usage is TRBJ2-1; D remains ambiguous. The V gene lost 5 bases and the J gene lost 5 bases, with 13 bases spanning the gap. The CDR3 has 14 amino acids. Germline V lookup: CDR1 MNHEY, CDR2 SMNVEV (reference sequence). The CDR3 nucleotides read TGTGCCAGCAGTCAGTGGACGGCACACAATGAGCAGTTCTTC. Translating it yields CASSQWTAHNEQFF.

This clonotype has at least ten counts. The rearrangement joins TRBV5-4 to TRBJ2-3; 8 bases fit TRBD2. V was pared by 5 bases and J by 2 bases, with 4 bases of the junction left unmatched. This CDR3 comprises 14 residues. The germline V gene has CDR1 SGHNT and CDR2 YYREEE (reference sequence). CDR3 in amino acids: CASSPSGYTDTQYF. The CDR3 bases are TGTGCCAGCAGTCCTAGCGGGTACACAGATACGCAGTATTTT.

The gene calls are TRBV7-2 and TRBJ2-7; no definite D call. Trimming took off 0 bases at V and 3 bases at J, with 9 bases between the two ends. CDR3 length equals 14 residues. Germline-derived CDR1 and CDR2 are SGHTA and FQGNSA. DNA for the CDR3: TGTGCCAGCAGCTTAGCGCGGCAGATCTACGAGCAGTACTTC. This encodes CASSLARQIYEQYF.

In regard to this clonotype: One base separates it from a far larger clone, so it is likely a read error. The rearrangement uses TRBV11-1 and TRBJ2-7, with D perhaps matching TRBD2 (7 bases). The CDR3 contains 13 residues. CDR1 and CDR2 from the germline V gene are SGHAT and FQDESV (reference sequence). CDR3 bases: TGTGCCAGCGGCTTTAGGGGAGGGGGCGAGCAGTACTTC. Translation gives CASGFRGGGEQYF.